This T cell receptor beta chain comes out of a study of T cell responses to AZD1222 COVID-19 vaccine. Trimming cost V 7 bases and J 4 bases, with 16 bases left between them. This CDR3 has 14 amino acids. In germline, CDR1 is SGHTA, CDR2 FQGNSA. Sequenced by immunoSEQ multiplex PCR; TCRdb stores in-frame clones only, minus some. Of fewer than 90,000 clones in the sample, about 89% were seen once. The chain combines TRBV7-2 with TRBJ1-2, with a possible D match to TRBD1 (6 bases). Sequenced material: peripheral blood, taken 28 days after the second AZD1222 dose. The source is an adult who received the AZD1222 COVID-19 vaccine. CDR3 in amino acids: CASTPGAGSYGYTF. The CDR3 nucleotides are TGTGCCAGCACCCCGGGGGCTGGGTCCTATGGCTACACCTTC.